This TCR beta chain was retrieved from a study of T cells in Graves' hyperthyroidism and ophthalmopathy. Overall study context: Pretreatment peripheral blood was obtained at initial diagnosis. General study findings and limits: From stable hyperthyroidism, ophthalmopathy was set apart by a 13 V-J model. The model made its ophthalmopathy prediction, and onset followed a median roughly 6.5 months later. Most thyroid clonotypes expanded above 0.001 were also detected in blood.

This clonotype was seen only a few times. Its specificity is not known. The CDR3 has 15 amino acids. The V end lost 0 bases, the J end lost 0 bases, and 8 bases lay between the germline ends. Per germline, CDR1 SGHDT and CDR2 YYEEEE. The TCR beta CDR3 regions underwent amplification using RNA transcripts as the source. First-round RT-PCR targeting the TCR CDR3 was performed with the HTBI primer set. TCRdb fed the multiplex PCR reads into MiXCR, producing one record per CDR3 protein. The sample lists a few hundred thousand distinct CDR3 sequences, 13% to 15% occurring once. Sequenced input: blood. The source of this sequence is a woman aged 55-70 years with Graves' ophthalmopathy. The gene calls are TRBV5-6 and TRBJ2-3, with unresolved D. CDR3 sequence (DNA): TGTGCCAGCAGCTTGGTCGGGCGAAGCACAGATACGCAGTATTTT. Translation gives CASSLVGRSTDTQYF.